These 32 T cell receptor beta chains came from one sample sequenced in a study of vaccination and CD4 T cells after COVID-19. Sequencing of DNA taken from cultured CD4+ T cells relied on the Oncomine TCR Beta short-read assay. A single record per CDR3 protein comes from TCRdb applying MiXCR to the PCR reads. The profile shows 12,000 or so distinct CDR3 sequences, around half of them singletons. These TCRs are of unknown antigen specificity. Treatment of the sample: roughly ten-day PBMC culture with coronavirus spike peptide pools or control peptides (ViraFEST assay). The sequenced sample consisted of CD4+ T cells from blood, cultured in vitro. All receptors derive from a human donor who had recovered from COVID-19.

The chain couples TRBV12-3 or TRBV12-4 to TRBJ1-1; D is perhaps TRBD1 (6 bases). V dropped 4 bases and J dropped 3 bases, with 39 bases sitting between them. The length of the CDR3 is 23 residues. CDR3 amino acids: CASSSQGGFGVRSRSLSDTEAFF. The CDR3 DNA is TGTGCCAGCAGTTCACAAGGGGGATTCGGGGTGCGGAGTCGGTCGCTTTCGGACACTGAAGCTTTCTTT.

The CDR3 sequence is CASSGRREGEQYF. The CDR3 DNA is TGTGCCAGCAGCGGTCGGAGGGAGGGGGAGCAGTACTTC. V is TRBV11-3 and J is TRBJ2-7; 7 nucleotides agree with TRBD2. The CDR3 runs 13 residues. Trimming cost V 5 bases and J 7 bases; bases outside gene matches: 8. Germline loops: CDR1 SGHNT, CDR2 YENEEA.

The genes are TRBV20-1 and TRBJ2-1; 9 bases are a match to TRBD2. CDR3 size: 16 residues. With 5 bases clipped from V and 0 bases from J, the junction kept 8 bases outside the gene matches. CDR1 DFQATT and CDR2 SNEGSKA come from the germline V gene (reference sequence). In DNA, the CDR3 is TGCAGTGCTGCCCAGCGGGGGGCCTCCTCCTACAATGAGCAGTTCTTC. It translates to CSAAQRGASSYNEQFF.

CDR3 bases: TGCAGTGCTGGAAGGACTAGCGGGGGGGGCGAGACCCAGTACTTC. Protein product: CSAGRTSGGGETQYF. The rearrangement links TRBV20-1 to TRBJ2-5; 15 nucleotides line up with TRBD2. Germline assignment: CDR1 DFQATT and CDR2 SNEGSKA (reference sequence). CDR3 size: 15 residues. With V trimmed by 5 bases and J by 5 bases, 6 bases remained unmatched.

As DNA, the CDR3 is TGCAGTGCTAGAGAGGAGGTGCTCTGGGGCTACACCTTC. As protein: CSAREEVLWGYTF. The V call is TRBV20-1, the J call TRBJ1-2, with D unclear. This CDR3 comprises 13 residues. V lost 0 bases to trimming and J lost 8 bases, with 13 bases between them. Germline CDR1 reads DFQATT; CDR2 reads SNEGSKA (reference sequence).

This clonotype was counted a few times. One end of the junction is discordant with germline, which a read error may explain. The chain employs TRBV11-2 and TRBJ2-3; the match to TRBD2 covers 12 bases. The CDR3 has 13 amino acids. CDR1 is SGHAT and CDR2 is FQNNGV in the germline V gene. The CDR3 DNA follows: TGTGCCAGCAGCTTGTTACTAGCGGGGGGCCCCCTATTT. This sequence encodes CASSLLLAGGPLF.

V gene TRBV7-9 combines with J gene TRBJ1-4; TRBD1 might be the D (5 bases). V shed 5 bases and J shed 8 bases, with 12 bases lying between them. Per the germline V gene, CDR1 is SEHNR and CDR2 is FQNEAQ (reference sequence). The CDR3 has 13 residues. DNA for the CDR3: TGTGCCAGCAGCCCAGACCACAGGGAAAAACTGTTTTTT. This encodes CASSPDHREKLFF.

This chain connects TRBV6-1 to TRBJ1-5; TRBD1 matches 11 bases. Germline CDR1 reads MNHNS; CDR2 reads SASEGT. CDR3 length: 16 residues. The V and J ends lost 10 bases and 6 bases, in that order; junction bases with no gene match: 14. CDR3 amino acids: CATEVMGQGVVQPQHF. The CDR3 DNA is TGTGCCACCGAAGTAATGGGACAGGGGGTTGTTCAGCCCCAGCATTTT.

This clonotype was seen a few times. V gene TRBV2 combines with J gene TRBJ1-6; the match to TRBD1 covers 9 bases. V was pared by 5 bases and J by 10 bases, with 9 bases of the junction left unmatched. The CDR3 covers 15 residues. The V gene's germline CDR1 is SNHLY and CDR2 FYNNEI. The CDR3 region has the DNA TGTGCCAGCAGTCCCGGGACAGGGAATGGATCACCCCTCCACTTT. Amino acid sequence: CASSPGTGNGSPLHF.

This chain's CDR3 is CAWRPDRAGQPQHF. As DNA, the CDR3 is TGTGCCTGGAGACCGGACAGGGCAGGGCAGCCCCAGCATTTT. The rearrangement joins TRBV30 to TRBJ1-5, with 8 bases aligning to TRBD1. This CDR3 comprises 14 residues. Germline V gives CDR1 GTSNPN, CDR2 SVGIG (reference sequence). V lost 3 bases to trimming and J lost 7 bases; unmatched junction nucleotides: 8. Combining the CDR3 with reference TRBV30 and TRBJ1-5 gives the whole variable domain SQTIHQWPATLVQPVGSPLSLECTVEGTSNPNLYWYRQAAGRGLQLLFYSVGIGQISSEVPQNLSASRPQDRQFILSSKKLLLSDSGFYLCAWRPDRAGQPQHFGDGTRLSIL.

This sequence joins TRBV20-1 and TRBJ2-7; a possible D gene is TRBD2 (6 bases). The germline V gene encodes CDR1 DFQATT and CDR2 SNEGSKA (reference sequence). Trimming stripped 6 bases from V and 6 bases from J, with 21 bases between. The CDR3 extends over 14 amino acids. The CDR3 region is CSAQPGDAGSEQYF. CDR3 nucleotide sequence: TGCAGTGCGCAACCGGGGGATGCGGGGAGCGAGCAGTACTTC.

This clonotype occurred a few times. The chain links TRBV5-1 to TRBJ1-2, with 10 bases lining up with TRBD1. The ends lost 3 bases at V and 7 bases at J; junction bases unmatched: 12. Germline V CDR1 and CDR2: SGHRS, YFSETQ. CDR3 length: 16 amino acids. CDR3 region: CASSSSGTGEGLGYTF. DNA for the CDR3: TGCGCCAGCAGCTCCTCCGGGACAGGGGAAGGCCTTGGCTACACCTTC.

The gene calls are TRBV6-1 and TRBJ1-2; possible D gene TRBD1, 6 bases. This CDR3 is 15 amino acids long. Germline V gene lookup returns CDR1 MNHNS and CDR2 SASEGT. V gave up 5 bases and J gave up 7 bases, with 20 bases separating them. The CDR3 here is CASSRGGPGGGGYTF. The CDR3 DNA reads TGTGCCAGCAGTCGTGGGGGCCCGGGGGGTGGTGGCTACACCTTC.

The rearrangement uses TRBV7-2 and TRBJ2-1; possible D gene TRBD2, 6 bases. The CDR3 is 17 amino acids. Trimming cost V 5 bases and J 1 base, with 18 bases left between them. Germline V gene sequence: CDR1 SGHTA, CDR2 FQGNSA. CDR3 amino acids: CASSRADGGGSYNEQFF. The CDR3 bases are TGTGCCAGCAGCCGCGCAGACGGGGGAGGTTCCTACAATGAGCAGTTCTTC.

The V gene is TRBV12-3 or TRBV12-4, the J gene TRBJ2-1; tentatively, D is TRBD2 (5 bases). CDR3 length: 14 residues. Trimming stripped 5 bases from V and 4 bases from J, with 12 bases between. CDR3 loop: CASSKAVGYNEQFF. The CDR3 bases are TGTGCCAGCAGTAAAGCGGTTGGGTACAATGAGCAGTTCTTC.

Only a few counts were recorded for this clonotype. The V gene is TRBV14, the J gene TRBJ1-6; possible D gene TRBD1, 5 bases. The CDR3 sequence is 15 residues long. Germline V gene data show CDR1 as SGHDN and CDR2 as FVKESK. V lost 2 bases, J lost 7 bases, and 12 bases lay in between. The chain's CDR3 is CASSQPGGLNSPLHF. CDR3 in DNA: TGTGCCAGCAGCCAACCCGGGGGGTTAAATTCACCCCTCCACTTT.

The genes are TRBV9 and TRBJ1-1; TRBD1 agrees at 8 bases. Germline V gene sequence: CDR1 SGDLS, CDR2 YYNGEE. Trimming took 2 bases from V and 4 from J; bases not matched to a gene: 4. There are 14 residues in the CDR3. The CDR3: CASSVDRGGTEAFF. CDR3 DNA: TGTGCCAGCAGCGTTGACAGGGGTGGCACTGAAGCTTTCTTT.

V and J are TRBV19 and TRBJ1-1, with 8 bases fitting TRBD1. J lost 8 bases, V lost 4 bases, and 3 bases had no gene match. CDR3 length: 12 residues. Germline values: CDR1 LNHDA, CDR2 SQIVND (reference sequence). The CDR3 reads CASSSQGAEAFF. DNA for the CDR3: TGTGCCAGTAGTAGCCAGGGGGCAGAAGCTTTCTTT.

This clonotype has just a few counts. J is TRBJ2-2 and V is TRBV12-3 or TRBV12-4, with TRBD1 matching over 7 bases. V lost 1 base, J lost 4 bases, and 12 bases stayed unmatched. This CDR3 comprises 18 residues. In nucleotides, the CDR3 is TGTGCCAGCAGTTTAGTCCCAGGGGGTTTAGTTAGCACCGGGGAGCTGTTTTTT. Its translation is CASSLVPGGLVSTGELFF.

This chain joins TRBV6-2 or TRBV6-3 and TRBJ1-2; D is ambiguous. The length of the CDR3 is 17 residues. Trimming took off 5 bases at V and 3 bases at J, with 22 bases between the two ends. Germline V CDR1 and CDR2: MNHEY, SVGEGT. CDR3 sequence: CASSRPLVSGSHYGYTF. The CDR3 DNA is TGTGCCAGCAGTCGGCCACTCGTATCGGGGTCACACTATGGCTACACCTTC.

The chain uses TRBV11-3 and TRBJ1-6, with D perhaps matching TRBD1 (5 bases). Trimming stripped 0 bases from V and 12 bases from J, with 9 bases between. This CDR3 is built from 13 residues. CDR1 and CDR2 (germline): SGHNT, YENEEA. The CDR3 DNA reads as TGTGCCAGCAGCTTAGATCGCGACAGACCCCTCCACTTT. This codes for CASSLDRDRPLHF.

The genes are TRBV5-8 and TRBJ2-6, with TRBD2 as a possible D gene (6 bases). The CDR3 contains 16 residues. Trimming took off 2 bases at V and 0 bases at J, with 9 bases between the two ends. Per the germline V gene, CDR1 is SGHTS and CDR2 is YDEGEE. CDR3 DNA: TGTGCCAGCAGCTTCCGGGGGATCTCTGGGGCCAACGTCCTGACTTTC. This encodes CASSFRGISGANVLTF.

This clonotype was counted only a few times. This rearrangement joins TRBV20-1 to TRBJ2-3; D tentatively reads TRBD1 or TRBD2 (5 bases each). V shed 4 bases and J shed 2 bases, with 19 bases lying between them. The CDR3 consists of 16 residues. In germline, CDR1 is DFQATT, CDR2 SNEGSKA (reference sequence). The CDR3 bases are TGCAGTGCTACCTACATTGGGGGATACGACACAGATACGCAGTATTTT. Protein: CSATYIGGYDTDTQYF.

V gene TRBV21-1 combines with J gene TRBJ1-6. TRBV21-1 is described as a pseudogene. The CDR3 sequence is 15 residues long. CDR3 protein: CASSNPRGHNSPLHF. CDR3 sequence (DNA): TGTGCCAGCAGCAACCCACGCGGTCATAATTCACCCCTCCACTTT.

This chain joins TRBV6-1 and TRBJ1-4; no firm D call. V was pared by 6 bases and J by 8 bases, with 7 bases between. This CDR3 is 11 amino acids long. Germline V lookup: CDR1 MNHNS, CDR2 SASEGT. Here the CDR3 reads CASSEGEKLFF. CDR3 nucleotides: TGTGCCAGCAGCGAGGGAGAAAAACTGTTTTTT.

The chain couples TRBV9 to TRBJ1-2; TRBD1 might be the D (5 bases). V was clipped by 0 bases and J by 0 bases, with 12 bases between them. CDR3 length: 16 residues. Germline CDR1 reads SGDLS; CDR2 reads YYNGEE. The CDR3 is CASSVGTGHPNYGYTF. CDR3 in DNA: TGTGCCAGCAGCGTAGGCACAGGCCACCCTAACTATGGCTACACCTTC.

The chain recombines TRBV6-5 with TRBJ1-1; TRBD1 might be the D (5 bases). V was clipped by 2 bases and J by 9 bases, with 16 bases between them. This CDR3 is built from 14 residues. Germline V lookup: CDR1 MNHEY, CDR2 SVGAGI. This CDR3 reads CASSYRARTGQAFF. CDR3 DNA: TGTGCCAGCAGTTACAGGGCGCGGACGGGACAAGCTTTCTTT.

The chain has TRBV30 and TRBJ2-5; D may be TRBD2 (5 bases). Trimming removed 4 bases from V and 5 bases from J, with 11 bases in between. This CDR3 is built from 12 residues. CDR1 is GTSNPN, CDR2 SVGIG, per germline (reference sequence). The CDR3 DNA sequence: TGTGCCTGGACGGGGTCCGTGGAGACCCAGTACTTC. Its protein is CAWTGSVETQYF.

This clonotype was seen a few times. The rearrangement uses TRBV6-1 and TRBJ2-7; maybe TRBD1 (6 bases). Trimming took 6 bases from V and 6 from J, leaving 15 bases between them. The germline V gene encodes CDR1 MNHNS and CDR2 SASEGT. CDR3 length: 13 amino acids. CDR3 protein: CASRGAGLGEQYF. The CDR3 DNA sequence: TGTGCCAGCAGGGGGGCCGGGCTGGGCGAGCAGTACTTC.

The rearrangement joins TRBV20-1 to TRBJ2-3, with D tentatively TRBD2 (7 bases). Germline V gives CDR1 DFQATT, CDR2 SNEGSKA (reference sequence). This CDR3 is 15 amino acids long. The ends were cut back, 6 bases at V and 4 bases at J, with 20 bases in the middle. This CDR3 reads CSAALGGGASDTQYF. The CDR3, as DNA: TGCAGTGCCGCCCTGGGTGGGGGGGCCTCAGATACGCAGTATTTT.

The gene calls are TRBV6-2 or TRBV6-3 and TRBJ2-3; 10 positions match TRBD2. This CDR3 has 15 amino acids. The germline V gene encodes CDR1 MNHEY and CDR2 SVGEGT. V lost 10 bases, J lost 7 bases, and 14 bases stayed unmatched. The CDR3 loop reads CATVPISGGVYTQYF. The CDR3 DNA is TGTGCCACCGTCCCTATCAGCGGGGGGGTATATACGCAGTATTTT.

This chain links TRBV11-3 with TRBJ1-2, with TRBD1 matching over 7 bases. V lost 4 bases, J lost 5 bases, and 7 bases stayed unmatched. The CDR3 totals 14 residues. Germline CDR1 SGHNT, CDR2 YENEEA. As DNA, the CDR3 is TGTGCCAGCAGCTCGACAGGGTCCGTGTATGGCTACACCTTC. Encoded protein: CASSSTGSVYGYTF.